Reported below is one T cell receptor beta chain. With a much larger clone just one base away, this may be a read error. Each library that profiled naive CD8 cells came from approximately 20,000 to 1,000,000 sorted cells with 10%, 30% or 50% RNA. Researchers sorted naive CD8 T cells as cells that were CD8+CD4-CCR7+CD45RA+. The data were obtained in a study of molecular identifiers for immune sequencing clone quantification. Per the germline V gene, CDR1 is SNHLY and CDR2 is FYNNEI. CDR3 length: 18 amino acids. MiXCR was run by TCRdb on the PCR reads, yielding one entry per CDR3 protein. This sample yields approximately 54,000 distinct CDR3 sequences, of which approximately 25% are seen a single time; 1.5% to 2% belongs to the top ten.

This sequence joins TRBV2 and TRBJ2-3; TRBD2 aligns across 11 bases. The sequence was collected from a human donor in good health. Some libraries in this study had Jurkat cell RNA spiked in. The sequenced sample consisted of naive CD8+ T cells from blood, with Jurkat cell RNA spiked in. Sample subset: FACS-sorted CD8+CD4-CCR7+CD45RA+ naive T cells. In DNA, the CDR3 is TGTTCCAGCAGTGAAGTGGTAGCGGGAGGGTCGAGCACAGATACGCAGTATTTT. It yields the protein CSSSEVVAGGSSTDTQYF. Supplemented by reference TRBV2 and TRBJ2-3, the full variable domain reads EPEVTQTPSHQVTQMGQEVILRCVPISNHLYFYWYRQILGQKVEFLVSFYNNEISEKSEIFDDQFSVERPDGSNFTLKIRSTKLEDSAMYFCSSSEVVAGGSSTDTQYFGPGTRLTVL.